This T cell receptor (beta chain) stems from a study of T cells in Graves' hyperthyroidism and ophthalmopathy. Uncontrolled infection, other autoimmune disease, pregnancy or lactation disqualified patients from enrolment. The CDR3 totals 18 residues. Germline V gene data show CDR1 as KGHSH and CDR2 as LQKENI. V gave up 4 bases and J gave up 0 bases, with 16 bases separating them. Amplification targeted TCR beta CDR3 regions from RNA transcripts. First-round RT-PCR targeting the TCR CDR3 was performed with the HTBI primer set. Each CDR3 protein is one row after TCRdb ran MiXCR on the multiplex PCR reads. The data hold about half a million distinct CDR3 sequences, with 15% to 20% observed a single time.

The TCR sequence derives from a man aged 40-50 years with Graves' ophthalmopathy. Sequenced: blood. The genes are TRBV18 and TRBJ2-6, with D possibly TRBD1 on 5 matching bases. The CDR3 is CASSHDRPRRSGANVLTF. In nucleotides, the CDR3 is TGTGCCAGCTCACATGACAGACCCCGACGCTCTGGGGCCAACGTCCTGACTTTC.